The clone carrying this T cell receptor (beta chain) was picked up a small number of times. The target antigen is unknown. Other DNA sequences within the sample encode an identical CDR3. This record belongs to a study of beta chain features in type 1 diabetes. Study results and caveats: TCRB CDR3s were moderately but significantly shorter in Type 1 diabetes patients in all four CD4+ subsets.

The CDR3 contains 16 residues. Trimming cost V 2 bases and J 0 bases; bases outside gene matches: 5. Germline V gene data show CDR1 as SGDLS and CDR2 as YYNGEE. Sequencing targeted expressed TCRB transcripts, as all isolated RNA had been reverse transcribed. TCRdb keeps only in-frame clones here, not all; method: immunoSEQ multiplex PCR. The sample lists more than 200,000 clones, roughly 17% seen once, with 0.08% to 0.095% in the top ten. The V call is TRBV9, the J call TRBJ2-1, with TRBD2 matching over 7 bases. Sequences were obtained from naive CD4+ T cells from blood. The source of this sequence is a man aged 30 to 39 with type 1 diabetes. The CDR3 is CASSVGGSSSYNEQFF. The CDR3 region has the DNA TGTGCCAGCAGCGTGGGCGGGAGCAGCTCCTACAATGAGCAGTTCTTC.